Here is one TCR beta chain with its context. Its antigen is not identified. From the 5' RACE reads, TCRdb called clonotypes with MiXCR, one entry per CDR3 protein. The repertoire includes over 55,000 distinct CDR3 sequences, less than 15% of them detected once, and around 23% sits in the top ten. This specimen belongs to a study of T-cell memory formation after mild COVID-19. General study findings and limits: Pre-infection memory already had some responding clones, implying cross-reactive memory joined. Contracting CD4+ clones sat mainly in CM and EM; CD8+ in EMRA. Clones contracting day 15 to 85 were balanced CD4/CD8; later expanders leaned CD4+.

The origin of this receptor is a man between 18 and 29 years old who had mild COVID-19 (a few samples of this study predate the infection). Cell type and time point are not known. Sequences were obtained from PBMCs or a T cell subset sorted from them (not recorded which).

The CDR3 nucleotides are TGTGCCAGCAGGGGTACCGGGACAGGGCGTACCGGGGAGCTGTTTTTT. It encodes CASRGTGTGRTGELFF. The rearrangement joins TRBV6-5 to TRBJ2-2; 9 positions match TRBD1. From germline, CDR1 is MNHEY and CDR2 SVGAGI. Trimming removed 6 bases from V and 5 bases from J; junction bases left unmatched: 10. The CDR3 totals 16 residues.